This TCR beta chain was sequenced for a study of blood T cell repertoires in COVID-19. Study as a whole: The United States, Italy and Spain provided the acute and convalescent COVID-19 samples. From T cells, B-cell-depleted T cells, or PBMCs came the material, which was cDNA or gDNA.

Repertoires were generated with immunoSEQ multiplex PCR, while TCRdb's copy carries only in-frame clones and drops some. This sample yields about 100,000 clones, of which around 90% are seen a single time; 4% to 5.5% belongs to the top ten. The sample comprised peripheral blood. This clonotype was obtained from a woman aged 45 to 65 with COVID-19, enrolled during active disease.

CDR3 protein: CASSPPMRQRGNTIYF. CDR3 coding DNA: TGTGCCAGCTCACCACCGATGCGGCAAAGAGGAAACACCATATATTTT. The chain joins TRBV18 to TRBJ1-3, with D unresolved. The CDR3 extends over 16 amino acids. Trimming took off 0 bases at V and 4 bases at J, with 13 bases between the two ends. Germline loops: CDR1 KGHSH, CDR2 LQKENI.